Shown below are 16 T cell receptor beta chains from a single sample sequenced in a study of blood T cell repertoires in COVID-19. Profiling relied on immunoSEQ multiplex PCR, and the TCRdb table lists in-frame clones only, not all of them. The data contain approximately 230,000 clones, more than 70% of them singletons. Sequencing input: peripheral blood. Receptors originate from a woman in her twenties or thirties with COVID-19, enrolled during active disease.

Details on this clone: The identical CDR3 is also encoded by other nucleotide sequences in the sample. The rearrangement joins TRBV19 to TRBJ2-3; the match to TRBD2 covers 11 bases. The ends lost 5 bases at V and 3 bases at J; junction bases unmatched: 7. From germline, CDR1 is LNHDA and CDR2 SQIVND (reference sequence). This CDR3 region has 16 residues. The CDR3 reads CASSPRLAGGTDTQYF. The CDR3 nucleotides read TGTGCCAGTAGTCCCCGGCTAGCGGGGGGAACAGATACGCAGTATTTT.

The V and J genes are TRBV27 and TRBJ2-2; TRBD2 agrees at 9 bases. Trimming at V came to 4 bases and at J to 1 base, leaving 13 bases not matched to a gene. The CDR3 sequence is 19 residues long. Germline-derived CDR1 and CDR2 are MNHEY and SMNVEV (reference sequence). In DNA form, the CDR3 reads TGTGCCAGCAGTTCCAAGGCCTATAGCGGGGGTCAGAACACCGGGGAGCTGTTTTTT. Translating it yields CASSSKAYSGGQNTGELFF.

The chain couples TRBV27 to TRBJ1-1; 8 nucleotides match TRBD1. Germline CDR1 is MNHEY and CDR2 is SMNVEV (reference sequence). CDR3 length: 15 amino acids. The V gene end was trimmed by 4 bases and the J gene end by 5 bases; junction bases not matched to a gene: 9. This chain's CDR3 is CASSSGQVYRTEAFF. As DNA, the CDR3 is TGTGCCAGCAGTTCGGGACAGGTGTATAGAACTGAAGCTTTCTTT.

This clone was counted a few times. The rearrangement links TRBV4-1 to TRBJ1-5; D perhaps matches TRBD1 (5 bases). This CDR3 has 16 residues. V lost 0 bases, J lost 1 base, and 10 bases lay in between. Germline loops: CDR1 MGHRA, CDR2 YSYEKL. CDR3 residues: CASSQDLAGSNQPQHF. In DNA form, the CDR3 reads TGCGCCAGCAGCCAAGATTTGGCAGGGAGCAATCAGCCCCAGCATTTT.

The V and J genes are TRBV28 and TRBJ1-1, with TRBD1 identical over 12 bases. This CDR3 has 16 amino acids. Germline lookup yields CDR1 MDHEN and CDR2 SYDVKM. Trimming removed 6 bases from V and 4 bases from J; junction bases left unmatched: 9. The CDR3 sequence: CASSSGTGGRSTEAFF. CDR3 bases: TGTGCCAGCAGCTCAGGGACAGGGGGCCGGAGCACTGAAGCTTTCTTT.

The genes are TRBV4-1 and TRBJ1-2, with D possibly being TRBD1 (5 bases). The length of the CDR3 is 15 residues. Germline V gives CDR1 MGHRA, CDR2 YSYEKL. V was trimmed by 4 bases and J by 8 bases, leaving 20 bases between them. CDR3 nucleotide sequence: TGCGCCAGCAGCCGCCCTACCTTCCAGGGCGGAGGCTACACCTTC. This gives the protein CASSRPTFQGGGYTF.

This chain joins TRBV3-1 (or the pseudogene TRBV3-2) and TRBJ1-1; D possibly corresponds to TRBD1 (5 bases). The CDR3 spans 14 residues. With 0 bases removed from V and 9 bases from J, the gap between germline ends came to 14 bases. Germline V CDR1 and CDR2: LGHDT, YNNKEL (reference sequence). In nucleotides, the CDR3 is TGTGCCAGCAGCCAAGAAGTAAATTTGGACAAAGCTTTCTTT. It is translated as CASSQEVNLDKAFF.

V gene TRBV15 combines with J gene TRBJ2-1, with 9 positions matching TRBD2. V gave up 1 base and J gave up 2 bases; unmatched junction bases: 3. The CDR3 runs 16 residues. Germline V gene lookup returns CDR1 LNHNV and CDR2 YYDKDF (reference sequence). The CDR3 nucleotides are TGTGCCACCAGCAGAGGGGCTAGCGGGACCTACAATGAGCAGTTCTTC. Protein sequence: CATSRGASGTYNEQFF.

The CDR3 nucleotides read TGCGCCAGCAGCTCCTCCCCGGTTGTGGCTGAAGCTTTCTTT. It yields the protein CASSSSPVVAEAFF. This chain links TRBV4-1 with TRBJ1-1; no clear D gene. Trimming left V 5 bases short and J 6 bases short, with 16 bases between. The CDR3 is made up of 14 amino acids. Per the germline V gene, CDR1 is MGHRA and CDR2 is YSYEKL.

J is TRBJ1-1 and V is TRBV18; 8 bases align to TRBD1. CDR3 length: 16 residues. V gave up 3 bases and J gave up 5 bases; unmatched junction bases: 11. CDR1 and CDR2 (germline): KGHSH, LQKENI. The DNA of the CDR3 is TGTGCCAGCTCACCGAACACTTTGACAGGGGTAACTGAAGCTTTCTTT. Amino acid sequence: CASSPNTLTGVTEAFF.

The gene calls are TRBV25-1 and TRBJ2-1; TRBD1 might be the D (6 bases). The V end was cut by 4 bases, the J end by 3 bases, with 13 bases between. Germline V gene data show CDR1 as MGHDK and CDR2 as SYGVNS. CDR3 length: 15 amino acids. CDR3 amino acids: CASSGDTLGYNEQFF. The CDR3 DNA reads as TGTGCCAGCAGTGGGGACACTTTAGGCTACAATGAGCAGTTCTTC.

This rearrangement joins TRBV15 to TRBJ1-2; maybe TRBD1 (5 bases). The germline V and J ends were trimmed by 6 bases and 9 bases, with 23 bases remaining between them. CDR3 length: 15 residues. CDR1 and CDR2 (germline): LNHNV, YYDKDF (reference sequence). CDR3 amino acids: CATRYIDGGANSYTF. In nucleotides, the CDR3 is TGTGCCACCAGATACATAGACGGAGGGGCTAACAGCTACACCTTC.

The rearrangement joins TRBV11-2 to TRBJ2-5; TRBD1 matches 7 bases. CDR3 length: 17 amino acids. Germline-derived CDR1 and CDR2 are SGHAT and FQNNGV. With V trimmed by 5 bases and J by 6 bases, 18 bases remained unmatched. The CDR3 DNA reads as TGTGCCAGCAGCCCAGAGACAGGGACCGTATCTCCGAAGACCCAGTACTTC. It encodes CASSPETGTVSPKTQYF.

Only one count was recorded for this clone. The chain links TRBV14 to TRBJ2-1; a possible D gene is TRBD2 (5 bases). Germline loops: CDR1 SGHDN, CDR2 FVKESK. Trimming removed 0 bases at V and 4 bases at J, with 13 bases between. The CDR3 totals 16 residues. CDR3 nucleotide sequence: TGTGCCAGCAGCCAAGATCTCGGGATCCTGTACAATGAGCAGTTCTTC. Translated: CASSQDLGILYNEQFF.

This clone was detected a few times. V and J are TRBV4-3 and TRBJ2-1; perhaps TRBD2 as D (5 bases). This CDR3 is 15 amino acids long. Germline CDR1 LGHNA, CDR2 YSLEER. V was trimmed by 0 bases and J by 5 bases, leaving 11 bases between them. The CDR3 nucleotides read TGCGCCAGCAGCCAAGAATGGCGGGCAGACAATGAGCAGTTCTTC. It specifies CASSQEWRADNEQFF.

The chain recombines TRBV24-1 with TRBJ1-2; possible D gene TRBD1, 6 bases. The CDR3 runs 16 residues. Germline V gives CDR1 KGHDR, CDR2 SFDVKD. Trimming took 4 bases from V and 6 from J, leaving 20 bases between them. The CDR3 is CATSESPGGGQHGYTF. As DNA, the CDR3 is TGTGCCACCAGTGAATCCCCTGGCGGGGGCCAACATGGCTACACCTTC.